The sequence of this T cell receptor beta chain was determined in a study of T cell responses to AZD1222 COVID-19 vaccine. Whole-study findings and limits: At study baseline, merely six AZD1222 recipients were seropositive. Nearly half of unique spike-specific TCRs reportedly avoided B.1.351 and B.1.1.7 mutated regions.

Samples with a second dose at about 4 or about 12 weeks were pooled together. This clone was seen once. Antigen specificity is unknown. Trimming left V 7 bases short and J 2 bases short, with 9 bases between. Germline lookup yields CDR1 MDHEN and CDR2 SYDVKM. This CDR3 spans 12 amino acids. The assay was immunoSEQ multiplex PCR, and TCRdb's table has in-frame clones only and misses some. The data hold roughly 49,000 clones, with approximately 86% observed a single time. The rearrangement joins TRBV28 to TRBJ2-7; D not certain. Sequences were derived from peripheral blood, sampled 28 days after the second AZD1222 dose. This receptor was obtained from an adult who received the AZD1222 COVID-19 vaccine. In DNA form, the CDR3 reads TGTGCCAGCAATTCGATGCCCTACGAGCAGTACTTC. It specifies CASNSMPYEQYF.